A single sample gave rise to the 9 T cell receptor beta chains below, sequenced in a study of blood T cell repertoires in COVID-19. The assay was immunoSEQ multiplex PCR, and TCRdb's table has in-frame clones only and misses some. The profile shows about 150,000 clones, roughly 81% of them singletons. Sequenced input: PBMCs or T cells enriched from blood (not recorded which). The source is a woman aged 45-65 years with acute COVID-19.

The chain is built from TRBV10-3 and TRBJ2-3; TRBD2 matches at 7 bases. With 3 bases clipped from V and 0 bases from J, the junction kept 3 bases outside the gene matches. The CDR3 has 15 residues. Looked up from germline, CDR1 is ENHRY and CDR2 is SYGVKD. CDR3 region: CAISEFSGSTDTQYF. The CDR3 bases are TGTGCCATCAGTGAATTTAGCGGGAGCACAGATACGCAGTATTTT.

This sequence joins TRBV19 and TRBJ2-2, with D tentatively TRBD2 (6 bases). The CDR3 consists of 15 residues. Between the trimmed V and J ends, which lost 7 bases and 3 bases, there was a span of 15 bases. In germline, CDR1 is LNHDA, CDR2 SQIVND (reference sequence). CDR3 sequence: CASTSLEGHTGELFF. DNA for the CDR3: TGTGCCAGTACCTCTTTGGAGGGCCACACCGGGGAGCTGTTTTTT.

This chain links TRBV7-9 with TRBJ2-1; TRBD1 matches 8 bases. J lost 1 base, V lost 4 bases, and 6 bases had no gene match. Germline CDR1 and CDR2: SEHNR and FQNEAQ (reference sequence). The CDR3 consists of 16 residues. CDR3 in amino acids: CASSSLQGESYNEQFF. In nucleotides, the CDR3 is TGTGCCAGCAGCTCCTTACAGGGGGAGTCCTACAATGAGCAGTTCTTC.

This chain's CDR3 is CASSAGGTNSPLHF. As DNA, the CDR3 is TGTGCCAGCAGCGCAGGGGGGACGAATTCACCCCTCCACTTT. The chain carries TRBV5-6 and TRBJ1-6; 7 bases align to TRBD1. J lost 7 bases, V lost 4 bases, and 5 bases had no gene match. CDR3 size: 14 residues. Germline V CDR1 and CDR2: SGHDT, YYEEEE.

The chain couples TRBV9 to TRBJ2-3; D might be TRBD2 (5 bases). The germline V gene encodes CDR1 SGDLS and CDR2 YYNGEE. Trimming shortened V by 7 bases and J by 0 bases, and 9 bases separated the two germline ends. The CDR3 loop spans 13 amino acids. The CDR3 DNA is TGTGCCAGCGGACTTCGGAGCACAGATACGCAGTATTTT. This translates into CASGLRSTDTQYF.

The chain recombines TRBV7-8 with TRBJ2-5, with 10 nucleotides matching TRBD2. V lost 1 base to trimming and J lost 1 base; unmatched junction nucleotides: 15. Germline lookup yields CDR1 SGHVS and CDR2 FQNEAQ. CDR3 length: 20 amino acids. CDR3 sequence (DNA): TGTGCCAGCAGCTTAGGAGGAGGGTTAGGAACTAGCGGGGTCCAAGAGACCCAGTACTTC. This translates into CASSLGGGLGTSGVQETQYF.

This clone was counted a single time. Other nucleotide sequences in the sample specify the same CDR3. In DNA, the CDR3 is TGTGCCAGCAGTCTGGGACAGGGAGCTAACTATGGCTACACCTTC. It yields the protein CASSLGQGANYGYTF. This chain connects TRBV28 to TRBJ1-2; 9 bases are shared with TRBD1. The germline V gene has CDR1 MDHEN and CDR2 SYDVKM. This CDR3 has 15 residues. The V segment lost 5 bases and the J segment 0 bases; nucleotides outside the gene matches: 4.

V gene TRBV1 combines with J gene TRBJ1-1; whether TRBD1, the table's D call, matches the DNA was not checked. TRBV1 is reported as a pseudogene. The CDR3 extends over 14 amino acids. CDR3 sequence reads: CTSSLHTDRAEAFF. Here the CDR3 DNA reads TGCACCAGCAGCCTCCATACCGACAGGGCCGAAGCTTTCTTT.

The rearrangement joins TRBV4-1 to TRBJ1-5; possible D gene TRBD1, 5 bases. The CDR3 has 17 amino acids. Trimming left V 0 bases short and J 3 bases short, with 15 bases between. CDR1 and CDR2 from the germline V gene are MGHRA and YSYEKL. The CDR3 here is CASSQEIGAGINQPQHF. Written as DNA, the CDR3 is TGCGCCAGCAGCCAAGAGATTGGGGCAGGGATCAATCAGCCCCAGCATTTT.